These 6 T cell receptor beta chains share one sample of origin, sequenced in a study of response to subunit inactivated influenza vaccine. TCRdb re-called the RT-PCR reads through MiXCR, storing one row per CDR3 protein. In the table there are hundreds of thousands of distinct CDR3 sequences, approximately 14% of which are singletons. This sample comprised PBMCs from blood, obtained 12 days after vaccination. These receptors all stem from a man in his fifties or sixties who received an inactivated influenza vaccine.

This clonotype has only a few counts. The rearrangement links TRBV12-3 or TRBV12-4 to TRBJ2-3, with 9 bases identical to TRBD2. V gave up 5 bases and J gave up 6 bases; unmatched junction bases: 6. The CDR3 has 14 residues. DNA for the CDR3: TGTGCCAGCAGTCCTCTGAGCGGGGGGGATACGCAGTATTTT. This gives the protein CASSPLSGGDTQYF.

Only a few counts were recorded for this clonotype. The V and J genes are TRBV6-5 and TRBJ2-1; 10 bases are shared with TRBD1. CDR1 and CDR2 (germline): MNHEY, SVGAGI. The V and J ends lost 2 bases and 3 bases, in that order; junction bases with no gene match: 13. The CDR3 covers 19 residues. CDR3 in DNA: TGTGCCAGCAGTTACCGGGACAGGGGATATACCGATCGCTACAATGAGCAGTTCTTC. The encoded protein is CASSYRDRGYTDRYNEQFF.

This clonotype was detected only once. The chain joins TRBV20-1 to TRBJ1-5; 7 bases fit TRBD1. The V and J ends lost 2 bases and 2 bases, in that order; junction bases with no gene match: 9. The CDR3 contains 16 residues. Per germline, CDR1 DFQATT and CDR2 SNEGSKA (reference sequence). CDR3 DNA: TGCAGTGCTAGACCTCCGGGACAGTTTCGCAATCAGCCCCAGCATTTT. It translates to CSARPPGQFRNQPQHF.

This clonotype has only a few counts. The chain uses TRBV7-8 and TRBJ2-7; 12 nucleotides line up with TRBD1. From germline, CDR1 is SGHVS and CDR2 FQNEAQ. The J segment lost 6 bases and the V segment lost 3 bases, leaving 6 bases of the junction unmatched. The CDR3 extends over 15 amino acids. CDR3 sequence reads: CASSFTGTGGFEQYF. The CDR3 DNA sequence: TGTGCCAGCAGCTTCACCGGGACAGGGGGCTTCGAGCAGTACTTC.

There are many counts of this clonotype. The CDR3 bases are TGTGCCAGCAGCGTAGGGGAATACTACCCAGATACGCAGTATTTT. Amino acids: CASSVGEYYPDTQYF. V gene TRBV9 combines with J gene TRBJ2-3, with D hard to call. Looked up from germline, CDR1 is SGDLS and CDR2 is YYNGEE. V lost 0 bases to trimming and J lost 4 bases, with 12 bases between them. The CDR3 extends over 15 amino acids.

Many counts were recorded for this clonotype. This chain uses TRBV11-2 with TRBJ2-1; weak D call: TRBD1 (5 bases). The V gene's germline CDR1 is SGHAT and CDR2 FQNNGV. CDR3 size: 14 residues. V was trimmed by 1 base and J by 3 bases, leaving 7 bases between them. CDR3: CASSLAGRYNEQFF. The CDR3 DNA reads as TGTGCCAGCAGCTTAGCAGGGCGCTACAATGAGCAGTTCTTC.